This paragraph reports one T cell receptor (beta chain). This sample was taken from a study of blood T cell repertoires in COVID-19. Study information: T cells, B-cell-depleted T cells, or PBMCs supplied cDNA or gDNA.

Profiled with immunoSEQ multiplex PCR; TCRdb holds only in-frame clones, not every one. The sample yields under 450,000 clones, roughly 90% seen once. Germline CDR1 reads SGDLS; CDR2 reads YYNGEE. The V end lost 4 bases, the J end lost 3 bases, and 13 bases lay between the germline ends. This CDR3 contains 14 residues. The sample was peripheral blood. This sequence originates from a middle-aged woman with COVID-19, enrolled during active disease. The gene calls are TRBV9 and TRBJ1-1, with D possibly matching TRBD1 (5 bases). The CDR3 coding sequence is TGTGCCAGCAGCAAAGCAGGGCGAGACACTGAAGCTTTCTTT. It encodes CASSKAGRDTEAFF.